This T cell receptor (beta chain) derives from a study of T cells expressing NK-cell markers. Study-level information: The TCR beta repertoires were obtained from sorted CD3+CD56+NKG2C+, CD3+CD56+NKG2C- and CD3+CD56-NKG2C+ T cells. The sequencing cohort of eight donors included seven HCMV-seropositive individuals and one seronegative individual.

With respect to this clonotype: Its antigen remains unknown.

Following a re-call of the 5' RACE reads, TCRdb has one entry per CDR3 protein and lacks DNA. Its table records 300,000 to 500,000 distinct CDR3 sequences. Points from the study as a whole: One observes that, in a few donors, these clonotypes were also the leading ones within the CD3+CD56-NKG2C+ fraction. Whether the expanded NKG2C+ T cell clones recognized HCMV remained unclear.

The CDR3 consists of 12 residues. Germline CDR1 is ENHRY and CDR2 is SYGVKD. Sequencing was performed on blood T cells: a sorted CD56 or NKG2C T cell subset, CD4+ or CD8+ T cells, or bulk PBMC T cells (not recorded which). The receptor was derived from a woman in her forties or fifties in good health. This chain uses TRBV10-3 with TRBJ2-7. This CDR3 reads CATGNTGYEQYF.